This T cell receptor (beta chain) was recovered during a study of beta chain features in type 1 diabetes. Study results and caveats: VDJ junctions from type 1 diabetes patients carried fewer insertions and larger deletions. A moderate, significant TCRB CDR3 shortening appeared in type 1 diabetes across four CD4+ subsets.

Expressed TCRB transcripts were sequenced because the isolated RNA had all been reverse transcribed beforehand. About 1.01 million reads, on average, were obtained from stem cell-like memory T cell samples. Profiled with immunoSEQ multiplex PCR; TCRdb holds only in-frame clones, not every one. The table shows around 16,000 clones, with around 70% occurring only once. As for this clone: Its antigen is undetermined.

Deletions cut 1 base from V and 6 bases from J, with 12 bases between. The CDR3 loop spans 15 amino acids. CDR1 is MNHEY, CDR2 SVGAGI, per germline. A single heparinised blood sample, averaging about 120 mL, was obtained per donor. Every sorted population was more than 98% pure. The sample taken for sequencing was stem cell memory CD4+ T cells from blood. The gene calls are TRBV6-5 and TRBJ2-2; no clear D. The receptor was isolated from a man aged 25-40 years with type 1 diabetes. CDR3 sequence: CASSYYPRKAGELFF. The CDR3 region has the DNA TGTGCCAGCAGTTACTACCCCAGGAAGGCCGGGGAGCTGTTTTTT.